A single sample gave rise to the 19 T cell receptor beta chains below, sequenced in a study of T cells in Graves' hyperthyroidism and ophthalmopathy. Researchers took RNA transcripts and amplified the TCR beta CDR3 regions from them. With the HTBI primer set, the TCR CDR3 went through a first round of RT-PCR. TCRdb used MiXCR to reprocess the multiplex PCR reads, holding one entry per CDR3 protein. Of more than 450,000 distinct CDR3 sequences in the sample, about 15% were seen once. Specimen: blood. The origin of the receptors is a woman aged 40-49 years with Graves' hyperthyroidism.

As for this clonotype: Being one base from a much bigger clone, this may be a read error. DNA of the CDR3: TGTGCCAGCAGTTTAATCCCCAGCGGGTGTATGGATGAGCAGTTCTTC. It is translated as CASSLIPSGCMDEQFF. The J gene is TRBJ2-1, the V gene TRBV27, with D tentatively TRBD2 (6 bases). V lost 2 bases and J lost 8, with 19 bases in between. Per germline, CDR1 MNHEY and CDR2 SMNVEV (reference sequence). The CDR3 runs 16 residues.

The V gene is TRBV19, the J gene TRBJ2-2; 7 nucleotides match TRBD1. Losses at the gene ends were 7 bases for V and 7 bases for J; bases not matched to a gene: 9. The CDR3 sequence is 14 residues long. Germline V gene data show CDR1 as LNHDA and CDR2 as SQIVND (reference sequence). The CDR3 protein is CASIHDRAGGELFF. In nucleotides, the CDR3 is TGTGCCAGTATCCACGACAGGGCTGGCGGGGAGCTGTTTTTT.

The V gene is TRBV20-1, the J gene TRBJ1-4, with D possibly matching TRBD1 (6 bases). Germline CDR1 reads DFQATT; CDR2 reads SNEGSKA (reference sequence). CDR3 length: 14 amino acids. Trimming removed 3 bases at V and 7 bases at J, with 15 bases between. CDR3 bases: TGCAGTGCTAGGGTGACAGGAGAGGGTGAAAAACTGTTTTTT. Translated, it gives CSARVTGEGEKLFF.

Many counts were recorded for this clonotype. The chain combines TRBV18 with TRBJ2-2; possibly TRBD1 for D (5 bases). Germline values: CDR1 KGHSH, CDR2 LQKENI. CDR3 size: 16 residues. V was shortened by 2 bases and J by 1 base, with 11 bases between the two germline ends. The CDR3 sequence is CASSPAGQGNTGELFF. The DNA for the CDR3 is TGTGCCAGCTCACCAGCAGGTCAGGGGAACACCGGGGAGCTGTTTTTT.

This clonotype was seen many times. This chain joins TRBV12-3 or TRBV12-4 and TRBJ2-6; D remains ambiguous. This CDR3 is built from 18 residues. V was shortened by 6 bases and J by 3 bases, with 21 bases between the two germline ends. This CDR3 reads CASSTSSDGPFGANVLTF. The CDR3, as DNA: TGTGCCAGCAGCACCTCGTCAGACGGCCCGTTTGGGGCCAACGTCCTGACTTTC.

DNA of the CDR3: TGTGCCAGCAGTGGAGACTATTTCTCCTACGAGCAGTTCTTC. It codes for CASSGDYFSYEQFF. J is TRBJ2-1 and V is TRBV6-1; D is possibly TRBD2 (5 bases). The germline CDR1 and CDR2 sequences are MNHNS and SASEGT. The V end was cut by 4 bases, the J end by 10 bases, with 17 bases between. The CDR3 is 14 amino acids.

At least ten counts were recorded for this clonotype. The gene calls are TRBV6-1 and TRBJ2-7, with 7 bases aligning to TRBD1. Germline loops: CDR1 MNHNS, CDR2 SASEGT. The CDR3 has 15 residues. Germline trimming cut 6 bases from V and 4 bases from J; bases unmatched to any gene: 12. The CDR3 loop is CASRAETGTPYEQYF. Here the CDR3 DNA reads TGTGCCAGCAGAGCCGAGACAGGGACCCCTTACGAGCAGTACTTC.

This clonotype showed up many times. The chain has TRBV18 and TRBJ2-6; D is ambiguous. From germline, CDR1 is KGHSH and CDR2 LQKENI. This CDR3 has 18 amino acids. Trimming removed 2 bases at V and 0 bases at J, with 14 bases between. The CDR3 DNA reads as TGTGCCAGCTCACCAAGAAGGGCAGCGAGCTCTGGGGCCAACGTCCTGACTTTC. It codes for CASSPRRAASSGANVLTF.

This clonotype showed up many times. This sequence joins TRBV28 and TRBJ2-5; TRBD1 agrees at 12 bases. Germline lookup yields CDR1 MDHEN and CDR2 SYDVKM. The CDR3 totals 16 residues. Germline trimming cut 4 bases from V and 5 bases from J; bases unmatched to any gene: 8. This chain's CDR3 is CASSSPGQGAWETQYF. Written as DNA, the CDR3 is TGTGCCAGCAGTTCTCCGGGACAGGGGGCTTGGGAGACCCAGTACTTC. Full variable domain (remainder filled in from reference TRBV28 and TRBJ2-5): DVKVTQSSRYLVKRTGEKVFLECVQDMDHENMFWYRQDPGLGLRLIYFSYDVKMKEKGDIPEGYSVSREKKERFSLILESASTNQTSMYLCASSSPGQGAWETQYFGPGTRLLVL.

Ten or more counts support this clonotype. In DNA, the CDR3 is TGCGCCAGCAGCTCGGCCGGGGATATGGTCTACACCTTC. Its translation: CASSSAGDMVYTF. V gene TRBV5-1 combines with J gene TRBJ1-2; D is undetermined. CDR3 size: 13 residues. Looked up from germline, CDR1 is SGHRS and CDR2 is YFSETQ. V lost 3 bases and J 10 bases, leaving 16 bases between the germline ends.

This clonotype was seen at least ten times. The V gene is TRBV6-2 or TRBV6-3, the J gene TRBJ2-2, with TRBD2 identical over 9 bases. This CDR3 is 17 amino acids long. Germline V gene sequence: CDR1 MNHEY, CDR2 SVGEGT. Germline trimming cut 2 bases from V and 7 bases from J; bases unmatched to any gene: 11. The CDR3 DNA reads as TGTGCCAGCAGTTACGATCCGGGACTAGCAAGGGTCGGGGAGCTGTTTTTT. Encoded protein: CASSYDPGLARVGELFF.

There are many counts of this clonotype. This chain connects TRBV11-2 to TRBJ1-3; D gene ambiguous. CDR3 size: 16 residues. Germline lookup yields CDR1 SGHAT and CDR2 FQNNGV. V lost 6 bases, J lost 0 bases, and 15 bases lay in between. The CDR3 nucleotides are TGTGCCAGCAGTTTCCCCTCAACAATCTCTGGAAACACCATATATTTT. The encoded protein is CASSFPSTISGNTIYF.

The chain uses TRBV3-1 and TRBJ2-1; either TRBD1 or TRBD2 may supply D (5 bases each). Germline lookup yields CDR1 LGHDT and CDR2 YNNKEL (reference sequence). With 8 bases removed from V and 8 bases from J, the gap between germline ends came to 10 bases. There are 11 residues in the CDR3. CDR3 bases: TGTGCCAGCTTCGGGGCGGATGAGCAGTTCTTC. Its translation is CASFGADEQFF.

This clonotype was picked up a small number of times. The gene calls are TRBV9 and TRBJ2-3, with no clear D. Trimming removed 4 bases from V and 4 bases from J, with 10 bases in between. The germline CDR1 and CDR2 sequences are SGDLS and YYNGEE. The CDR3 is made up of 13 amino acids. The CDR3 DNA sequence: TGTGCCAGCAGCCCCGGAGTACCAGATACGCAGTATTTT. As protein: CASSPGVPDTQYF. The full variable domain, rest sourced from reference TRBV9 and TRBJ2-3, is DSGVTQTPKHLITATGQRVTLRCSPRSGDLSVYWYQQSLDQGLQFLIQYYNGEERAKGNILERFSAQQFPDLHSELNLSSLELGDSALYFCASSPGVPDTQYFGPGTRLTVL.

This clonotype occurred many times. The J gene is TRBJ2-7, the V gene TRBV3-1; 8 bases agree with TRBD2. CDR3 length: 15 residues. CDR1 LGHDT and CDR2 YNNKEL come from the germline V gene (reference sequence). Trimming removed 3 bases from V and 2 bases from J; junction bases left unmatched: 6. The CDR3 DNA reads TGTGCCAGCAGCCAGGAGGGTAGCGGGACCTACGAGCAGTACTTC. The encoded protein is CASSQEGSGTYEQYF.

This clonotype was detected ten times or more. The V and J genes are TRBV28 and TRBJ2-6; D not certain. Trimming took off 6 bases at V and 2 bases at J, with 11 bases between the two ends. Germline lookup yields CDR1 MDHEN and CDR2 SYDVKM. The CDR3 has 15 residues. The DNA of the CDR3 is TGTGCCAGCAGCCGTGACTTTGCTGGGGCCAACGTCCTGACTTTC. Translated, it gives CASSRDFAGANVLTF.

Ten or more counts support this clonotype. The CDR3 nucleotides read TGTGCCAGCAGCTACCAGAACACCGGGGAGCTGTTTTTT. Translation gives CASSYQNTGELFF. The chain carries TRBV11-3 and TRBJ2-2; D uncertain. CDR1 SGHNT and CDR2 YENEEA come from the germline V gene. With 4 bases removed from V and 1 base from J, the gap between germline ends came to 4 bases. The CDR3 covers 13 residues.

This clonotype occurred many times. The chain couples TRBV30 to TRBJ2-7; a weak D match, TRBD1 (6 bases). From germline, CDR1 is GTSNPN and CDR2 SVGIG (reference sequence). The V and J ends lost 3 bases and 2 bases respectively, with 11 bases between them. This CDR3 spans 13 amino acids. The CDR3 DNA reads as TGTGCCTGGAGCCTCAGGGGCCCCTACGAGCAGTACTTC. This translates into CAWSLRGPYEQYF.

The rearrangement joins TRBV19 to TRBJ2-3; TRBD1 might be the D (5 bases). CDR3 length: 15 amino acids. Germline V gene data show CDR1 as LNHDA and CDR2 as SQIVND (reference sequence). Trimming removed 5 bases from V and 1 base from J, with 13 bases in between. The CDR3 loop is CASSAPRVGTDTQYF. CDR3 in DNA: TGTGCCAGTAGTGCCCCCAGGGTGGGCACAGATACGCAGTATTTT.